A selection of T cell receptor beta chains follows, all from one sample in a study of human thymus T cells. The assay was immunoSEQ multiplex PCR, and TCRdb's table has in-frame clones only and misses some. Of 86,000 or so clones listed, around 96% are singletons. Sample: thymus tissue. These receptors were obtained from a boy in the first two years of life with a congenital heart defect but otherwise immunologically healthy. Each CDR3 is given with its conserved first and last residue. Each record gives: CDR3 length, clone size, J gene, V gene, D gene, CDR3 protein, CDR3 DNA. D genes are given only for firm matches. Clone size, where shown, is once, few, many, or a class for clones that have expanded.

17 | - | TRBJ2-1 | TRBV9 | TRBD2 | CASTITGTSGRYNEQFF | TGTGCCAGCACCATAACGGGGACTAGCGGCCGGTACAATGAGCAGTTCTTC
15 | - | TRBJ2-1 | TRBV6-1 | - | CASSEAQGKCDEQFF | TGTGCCAGCAGTGAAGCGCAGGGAAAATGCGATGAGCAGTTCTTC
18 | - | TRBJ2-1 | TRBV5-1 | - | CASSLEGGGAVSYNEQFF | TGCGCCAGCAGCTTGGAGGGTGGTGGGGCTGTCTCCTACAATGAGCAGTTCTTC
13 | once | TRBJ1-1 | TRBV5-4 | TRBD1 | CASSPTGSTEAFF | TGTGCCAGCAGCCCGACAGGGTCGACTGAAGCTTTCTTT
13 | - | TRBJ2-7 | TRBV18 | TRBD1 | CASSPPGTEEQYF | TGTGCCAGCTCACCACCGGGGACAGAGGAGCAGTACTTC
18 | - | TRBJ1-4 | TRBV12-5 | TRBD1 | CASGLDRGGRLLNEKLFF | TGTGCTAGTGGTTTGGATCGAGGGGGCCGACTCCTAAATGAAAAACTGTTTTTT
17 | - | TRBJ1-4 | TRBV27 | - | CASSTRWRGRYNEKLFF | TGTGCCAGCAGTACAAGGTGGAGGGGCCGGTATAATGAAAAACTGTTTTTT
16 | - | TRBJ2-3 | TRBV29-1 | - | CSVEDVGGTSTDTQYF | TGCAGCGTTGAAGATGTGGGGGGCACTAGCACAGATACGCAGTATTTT
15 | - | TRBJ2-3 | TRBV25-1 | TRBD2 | CASSRLAGITDTQYF | TGTGCCAGCAGTCGTCTAGCGGGGATCACAGATACGCAGTATTTT
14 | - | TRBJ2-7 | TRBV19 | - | CASSNRGHPYEQYF | TGTGCCAGTAGTAACCGCGGACACCCCTACGAGCAGTACTTC
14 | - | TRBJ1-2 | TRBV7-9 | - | CASSLIRTNYGYTF | TGTGCCAGCAGCTTAATTAGAACTAACTATGGCTACACCTTC
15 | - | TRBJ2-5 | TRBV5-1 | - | CASSFERSLGETQYF | TGCGCCAGCAGCTTCGAACGGTCTCTGGGGGAGACCCAGTACTTC
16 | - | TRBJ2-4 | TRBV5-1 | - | CASGKGVSLAKNIQYF | TGCGCCAGCGGAAAGGGGGTCAGCCTAGCCAAAAACATTCAGTACTTC
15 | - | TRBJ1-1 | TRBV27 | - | CASSLLRTVNTEAFF | TGTGCCAGCAGTTTACTCAGGACAGTGAACACTGAAGCTTTCTTT
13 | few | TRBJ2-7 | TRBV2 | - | CAAGGHSSYEQYF | TGTGCCGCCGGGGGACACTCTTCCTACGAGCAGTACTTC
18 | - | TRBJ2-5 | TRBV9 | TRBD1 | CASSAPAADRGDQETQYF | TGTGCCAGCAGCGCGCCGGCGGCGGACAGGGGGGACCAAGAGACCCAGTACTTC
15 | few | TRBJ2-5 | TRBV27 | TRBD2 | CASSLYRGGLETQYF | TGTGCCAGCAGTTTATACCGGGGGGGCCTTGAGACCCAGTACTTC
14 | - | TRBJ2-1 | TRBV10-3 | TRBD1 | CAISSGQGNHEQFF | TGTGCCATCAGTTCGGGACAGGGGAACCATGAGCAGTTCTTC
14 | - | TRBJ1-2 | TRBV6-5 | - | CASSYSGRNYGYTF | TGTGCCAGCAGTTACTCTGGCAGAAACTATGGCTACACCTTC
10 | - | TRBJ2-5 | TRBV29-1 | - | CSVHTETQYF | TGCAGCGTCCACACGGAGACCCAGTACTTC
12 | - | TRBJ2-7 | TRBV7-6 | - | CASSLSSYEQYF | TGTGCCAGCAGCTTGAGCTCCTACGAGCAGTACTTC